One sample yielded the 5 T cell receptor beta chains listed below, sequenced in a study of breast tumors, draining lymph nodes, adjacent tissues (dated by TCRdb to between 2015 and 2016). The library relied on multiplex PCR. The instrument given in TCRdb is Illumina HiSeq 2000. In TCRdb, the public reads were trimmed at Q25 with fastp and aligned with MiXCR, with productive beta chains retained. For every CDR3 protein sequence, its rows merge into one entry that carries the most common genes and DNA. This sample has around 25,000 distinct CDR3 sequences in its table, and around 25% of those were observed once. The ten largest clones capture about 13% of the sample. Source material: breast tumor tissue. These TCRs come from a female donor with breast cancer. Some clones in this sample may be carry-over from other donors' samples.

This clonotype was seen ten or more times. The chain combines TRBV4-1 with TRBJ2-5; D is ambiguous. This CDR3 has 16 amino acids. V lost 1 base to trimming and J lost 1 base, with 13 bases between them. Germline CDR1 MGHRA, CDR2 YSYEKL. CDR3 loop: CASSQGASLGQETQYF. DNA of the CDR3: TGCGCCAGCAGCCAAGGGGCGTCCCTGGGCCAAGAGACCCAGTACTTC.

This clonotype was recorded at least ten times. The rearrangement uses TRBV6-6 and TRBJ2-2; D gene ambiguous. This CDR3 region has 14 residues. The V and J ends lost 7 bases and 3 bases respectively, with 12 bases between them. Germline V gives CDR1 MNHNY, CDR2 SVGAGI (reference sequence). For the CDR3, the DNA is TGTGCCAGCACGGGCTACGTCGACACCGGGGAGCTGTTTTTT. Translation gives CASTGYVDTGELFF.

This clonotype was observed at least ten times. This chain uses TRBV5-1 with TRBJ2-2, with TRBD2 matching 8 bases. V shed 4 bases and J 5 bases; nucleotides not matched to a gene: 7. Germline values: CDR1 SGHRS, CDR2 YFSETQ. This CDR3 has 15 amino acids. The CDR3 DNA is TGCGCCAGCAGCCCCAGCGGGAGTGGAACCGGGGAGCTGTTTTTT. This translates into CASSPSGSGTGELFF.

The chain links TRBV6-1 to TRBJ2-3; D may match TRBD1 or TRBD2 (5 bases each). Germline CDR1 MNHNS, CDR2 SASEGT. The CDR3 is made up of 16 amino acids. Trimming left V 0 bases short and J 4 bases short, with 14 bases between. CDR3 in DNA: TGTGCCAGCAGTGAAGCGGTGGGGCTGGGACCAGATACGCAGTATTTT. Translated: CASSEAVGLGPDTQYF.

There are many counts of this clonotype. The rearrangement joins TRBV7-8 to TRBJ2-2; 7 nucleotides agree with TRBD2. The CDR3 is made up of 16 amino acids. Germline CDR1 reads SGHVS; CDR2 reads FQNEAQ. V gave up 3 bases and J gave up 3 bases; unmatched junction bases: 7. CDR3 loop: CASSLSGRGDTGELFF. The CDR3 DNA reads TGTGCCAGCAGCTTGTCAGGTCGGGGGGACACCGGGGAGCTGTTTTTT.